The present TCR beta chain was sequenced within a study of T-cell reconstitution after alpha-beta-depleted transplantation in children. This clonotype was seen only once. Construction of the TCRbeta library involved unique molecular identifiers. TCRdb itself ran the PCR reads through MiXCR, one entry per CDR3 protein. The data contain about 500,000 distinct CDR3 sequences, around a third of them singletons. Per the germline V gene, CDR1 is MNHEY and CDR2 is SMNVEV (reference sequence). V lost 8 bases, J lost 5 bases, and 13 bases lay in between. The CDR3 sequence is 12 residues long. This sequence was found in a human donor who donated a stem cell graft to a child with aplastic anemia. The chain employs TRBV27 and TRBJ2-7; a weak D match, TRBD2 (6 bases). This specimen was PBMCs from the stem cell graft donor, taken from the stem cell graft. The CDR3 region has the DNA TGTGCCAGCGGGAGGCTGGGGGACGAGCAGTACTTC. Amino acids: CASGRLGDEQYF.